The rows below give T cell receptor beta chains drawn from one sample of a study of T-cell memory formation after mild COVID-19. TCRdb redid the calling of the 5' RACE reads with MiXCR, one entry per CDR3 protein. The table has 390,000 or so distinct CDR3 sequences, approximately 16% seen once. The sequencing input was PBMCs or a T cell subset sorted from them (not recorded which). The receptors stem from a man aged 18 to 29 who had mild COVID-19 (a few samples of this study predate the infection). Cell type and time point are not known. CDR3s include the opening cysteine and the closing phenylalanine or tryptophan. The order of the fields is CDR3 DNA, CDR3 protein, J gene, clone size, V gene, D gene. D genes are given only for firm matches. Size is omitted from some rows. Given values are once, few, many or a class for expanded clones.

DNA: TGTGCCAGTAGTACCCCCCCGGGACTAGCGGGGGGGCCAGAGACCCAGTACTTC
CDR3: CASSTPPGLAGGPETQYF
J: TRBJ2-5
size: .
V: TRBV19
D: TRBD2

DNA: TGTGCCAGCAGAACAGACGGCCTCTATGGCTACACCTTC
CDR3: CASRTDGLYGYTF
J: TRBJ1-2
size: few
V: TRBV6-6
D: .

DNA: TGTGCCAGCAGCTTAGGGACAGTCACTAATGAAAAACTGTTTTTT
CDR3: CASSLGTVTNEKLFF
J: TRBJ1-4
size: few
V: TRBV11-2
D: .

DNA: TGTGCCAGCAGCAGGACAGGATCGCCCTGGGAGCAGTACTTC
CDR3: CASSRTGSPWEQYF
J: TRBJ2-7
size: few
V: TRBV5-4
D: TRBD1

DNA: TGCGCCAGCAGGACTATGCTAGACAATGAGCAGTTCTTC
CDR3: CASRTMLDNEQFF
J: TRBJ2-1
size: .
V: TRBV5-1
D: .

DNA: TGTGCCACCGGAACTAGCGGGGGGACGAACACCGGGGAGCTGTTTTTT
CDR3: CATGTSGGTNTGELFF
J: TRBJ2-2
size: .
V: TRBV10-3
D: TRBD2

DNA: TGTGCCAGCAGCTCCACAGACAGGAGCGGGTATGGCTACACCTTC
CDR3: CASSSTDRSGYGYTF
J: TRBJ1-2
size: few
V: TRBV7-9
D: .

DNA: TGTGCCAGCAGCTTAACGAACAGTAATTCACCCCTCCACTTT
CDR3: CASSLTNSNSPLHF
J: TRBJ1-6
size: .
V: TRBV7-3
D: .

DNA: TGTGCCAGCACCCCGGGGATAAACCGCATGAACACTGAAGCTTTCTTT
CDR3: CASTPGINRMNTEAFF
J: TRBJ1-1
size: few
V: TRBV7-2
D: .

DNA: TGTGCCATCAGAGGGACTAGGGGAGACAATGAGCAGTTCTTC
CDR3: CAIRGTRGDNEQFF
J: TRBJ2-1
size: many
V: TRBV10-3
D: TRBD2

DNA: TGTGCCAGCAGTTTCCGGACCAGAAACACCGGGGAGCTGTTTTTT
CDR3: CASSFRTRNTGELFF
J: TRBJ2-2
size: .
V: TRBV7-6
D: .

DNA: TGTGCCAGTAGTAGAAAGGCGGTCGGGCTCCTCGAGCAGTACTTC
CDR3: CASSRKAVGLLEQYF
J: TRBJ2-7
size: many
V: TRBV19
D: .

DNA: TGTGCCAGCAGCCAATCGGACAGGGGGCGGAACACCGGGGAGCTGTTTTTT
CDR3: CASSQSDRGRNTGELFF
J: TRBJ2-2
size: few
V: TRBV4-2
D: TRBD1

DNA: TGCGCCAGCAGCCCTTTAGCGGGGGGGCCTGGGGCAGAGACCCAGTACTTC
CDR3: CASSPLAGGPGAETQYF
J: TRBJ2-5
size: few
V: TRBV5-1
D: TRBD2

DNA: TGTGCCAGCAGTTTCAACGGGGGCTACAATGAGCAGTTCTTC
CDR3: CASSFNGGYNEQFF
J: TRBJ2-1
size: few
V: TRBV27
D: .

DNA: TGTGCCACCAGTGAAACTAGCGGGGGCCTTAATTACAATGAGCAGTTCTTC
CDR3: CATSETSGGLNYNEQFF
J: TRBJ2-1
size: few
V: TRBV24-1
D: TRBD2

DNA: TGCGCCAGCAGCTTCTCTTTTAAGGGTCCCTATGGCTACACCTTC
CDR3: CASSFSFKGPYGYTF
J: TRBJ1-2
size: .
V: TRBV4-1
D: .

DNA: TGCGCCAGCAGCTATACCGGGACTAGGGGAGAGACCCAGTACTTC
CDR3: CASSYTGTRGETQYF
J: TRBJ2-5
size: few
V: TRBV5-1
D: TRBD2

DNA: TGCGCCAGCAGCTTGGACGGAAGAAACACTGAAGCTTTCTTT
CDR3: CASSLDGRNTEAFF
J: TRBJ1-1
size: few
V: TRBV5-1
D: .

DNA: TGTGCCAGCACCTTGACAGGGCCCACAGATACGCAGTATTTT
CDR3: CASTLTGPTDTQYF
J: TRBJ2-3
size: few
V: TRBV7-8
D: TRBD1

DNA: TGCGCCAGCAGCCCCTACTTGACGAATGAGCAGTTCTTC
CDR3: CASSPYLTNEQFF
J: TRBJ2-1
size: once
V: TRBV4-1
D: .

DNA: TGCGCCAGCAGCTTGGCCTTGGGGGAACCCGGGGAGCTGTTTTTT
CDR3: CASSLALGEPGELFF
J: TRBJ2-2
size: .
V: TRBV5-1
D: .

DNA: TGTGCCATCAGTGACCACCGGACAGGGGATCAGCCCCAGCATTTT
CDR3: CAISDHRTGDQPQHF
J: TRBJ1-5
size: few
V: TRBV10-3
D: TRBD1

DNA: TGTGCCAGCAGTGTATTGCAGGGTGAGCAGTTCTTC
CDR3: CASSVLQGEQFF
J: TRBJ2-1
size: .
V: TRBV6-6
D: .

DNA: TGCGCCAGCAGCTTGGAGCGGGGGAACACTGAAGCTTTCTTT
CDR3: CASSLERGNTEAFF
J: TRBJ1-1
size: .
V: TRBV5-1
D: .

DNA: TGTGCCAGCAGCCTCTGGACAGGGATGAGCACTGAAGCTTTCTTT
CDR3: CASSLWTGMSTEAFF
J: TRBJ1-1
size: few
V: TRBV7-6
D: TRBD1

DNA: TGTGCCAGCAGCCAAGTTCGGGGGGCGCGAGGAAACACCATATATTTT
CDR3: CASSQVRGARGNTIYF
J: TRBJ1-3
size: .
V: TRBV14
D: .

DNA: TGTGCCAGCAGTTACCACCGCACAGATACGCAGTATTTT
CDR3: CASSYHRTDTQYF
J: TRBJ2-3
size: few
V: TRBV6-5
D: .

DNA: TGCGCCAGCAGCGCTGGCCTTGGGGGGCTGAGGACAGATACGCAGTATTTT
CDR3: CASSAGLGGLRTDTQYF
J: TRBJ2-3
size: .
V: TRBV5-1
D: .

DNA: TGTGCCAGCGCCGGCCTGCGGGATGGTGAGCAGTTCTTC
CDR3: CASAGLRDGEQFF
J: TRBJ2-1
size: few
V: TRBV7-2
D: .

DNA: TGTGCCAGCAGGACCGGGACAGGGTTTGGCTACACCTTC
CDR3: CASRTGTGFGYTF
J: TRBJ1-2
size: many
V: TRBV27
D: TRBD1

DNA: TGTGCCAGCAGTTGGTCCACTAGCGGGGCCCCCACAGATACGCAGTATTTT
CDR3: CASSWSTSGAPTDTQYF
J: TRBJ2-3
size: few
V: TRBV6-5
D: TRBD2

DNA: TGCGCCAGCAGCGGGGGCTATTTACTTGGCACAGATACGCAGTATTTT
CDR3: CASSGGYLLGTDTQYF
J: TRBJ2-3
size: few
V: TRBV5-1
D: .

DNA: TGTGCCAGCAGCGATACCGGGACGATAAACACCGGGGAGCTGTTTTTT
CDR3: CASSDTGTINTGELFF
J: TRBJ2-2
size: few
V: TRBV2
D: .

DNA: TGCGCCAGCAGCCACCTGGCGGGGGTCACTGAAGCTTTCTTT
CDR3: CASSHLAGVTEAFF
J: TRBJ1-1
size: .
V: TRBV4-1
D: .

DNA: TGCGCCAGCAGCCGAACCAAAGCCGGACAGGGGGTAAAAGCTTTCTTT
CDR3: CASSRTKAGQGVKAFF
J: TRBJ1-1
size: few
V: TRBV4-1
D: TRBD1

DNA: TGTGCCAGCAGCTTAGTCCGACTAGCGGGTTTTAATGAGCAGTTCTTC
CDR3: CASSLVRLAGFNEQFF
J: TRBJ2-1
size: .
V: TRBV11-2
D: TRBD2